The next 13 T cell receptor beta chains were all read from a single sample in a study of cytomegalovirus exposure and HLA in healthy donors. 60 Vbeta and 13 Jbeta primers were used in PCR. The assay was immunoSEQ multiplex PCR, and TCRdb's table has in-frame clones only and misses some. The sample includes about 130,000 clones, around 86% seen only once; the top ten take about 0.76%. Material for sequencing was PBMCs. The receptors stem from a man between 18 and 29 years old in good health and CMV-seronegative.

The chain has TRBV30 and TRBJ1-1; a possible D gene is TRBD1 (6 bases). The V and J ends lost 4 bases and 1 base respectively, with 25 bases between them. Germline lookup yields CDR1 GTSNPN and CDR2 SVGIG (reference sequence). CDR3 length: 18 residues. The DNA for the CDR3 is TGTGCCTGGACTAAGCAGGGGACGCAATCAATCCGGAACACTGAAGCTTTCTTT. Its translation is CAWTKQGTQSIRNTEAFF.

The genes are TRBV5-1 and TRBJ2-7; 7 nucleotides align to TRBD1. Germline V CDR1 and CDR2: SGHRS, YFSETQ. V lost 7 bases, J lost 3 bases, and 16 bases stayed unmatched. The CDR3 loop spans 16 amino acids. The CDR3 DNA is TGCGCCAGCCGGTTACACACGACAGGGAAGTACTACGAGCAGTACTTC. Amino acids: CASRLHTTGKYYEQYF. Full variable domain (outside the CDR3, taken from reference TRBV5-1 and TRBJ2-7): KAGVTQTPRYLIKTRGQQVTLSCSPISGHRSVSWYQQTPGQGLQFLFEYFSETQRNKGNFPGRFSGRQFSNSRSEMNVSTLELGDSALYLCASRLHTTGKYYEQYFGPGTRLTVT.

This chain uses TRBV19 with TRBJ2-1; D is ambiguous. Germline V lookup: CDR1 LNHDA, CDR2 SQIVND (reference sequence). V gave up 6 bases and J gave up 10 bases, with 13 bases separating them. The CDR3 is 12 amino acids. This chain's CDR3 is CASRNPDREQFF. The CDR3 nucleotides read TGTGCCAGTAGGAACCCTGATAGAGAGCAGTTCTTC. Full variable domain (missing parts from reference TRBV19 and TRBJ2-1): DGGITQSPKYLFRKEGQNVTLSCEQNLNHDAMYWYRQDPGQGLRLIYYSQIVNDFQKGDIAEGYSVSREKKESFPLTVTSAQKNPTAFYLCASRNPDREQFFGPGTRLTVL.

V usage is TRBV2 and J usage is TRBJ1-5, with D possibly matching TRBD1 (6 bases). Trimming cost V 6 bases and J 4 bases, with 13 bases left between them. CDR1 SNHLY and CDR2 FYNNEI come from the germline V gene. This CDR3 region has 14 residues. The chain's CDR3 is CASRGRGINQPQHF. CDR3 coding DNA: TGTGCCAGCAGAGGCAGGGGTATTAATCAGCCCCAGCATTTT.

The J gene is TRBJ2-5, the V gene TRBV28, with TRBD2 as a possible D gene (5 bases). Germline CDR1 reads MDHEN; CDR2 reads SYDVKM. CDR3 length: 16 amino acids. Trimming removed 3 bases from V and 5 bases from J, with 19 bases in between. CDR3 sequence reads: CASSFQAPGRVETQYF. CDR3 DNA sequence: TGTGCCAGCAGTTTCCAAGCCCCCGGGCGGGTTGAGACCCAGTACTTC.

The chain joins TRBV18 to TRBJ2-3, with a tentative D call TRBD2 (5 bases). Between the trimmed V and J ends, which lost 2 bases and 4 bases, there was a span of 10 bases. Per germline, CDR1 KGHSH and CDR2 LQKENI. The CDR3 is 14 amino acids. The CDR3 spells CASSPGRGADTQYF. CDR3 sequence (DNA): TGTGCCAGCTCACCAGGGAGAGGAGCAGATACGCAGTATTTT.

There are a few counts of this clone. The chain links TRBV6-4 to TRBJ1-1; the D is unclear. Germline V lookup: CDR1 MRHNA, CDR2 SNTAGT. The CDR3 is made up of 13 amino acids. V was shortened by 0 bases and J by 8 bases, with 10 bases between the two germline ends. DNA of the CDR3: TGTGCCAGCAGTGACTCAAGCACGAAAGAAGCTTTCTTT. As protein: CASSDSSTKEAFF.

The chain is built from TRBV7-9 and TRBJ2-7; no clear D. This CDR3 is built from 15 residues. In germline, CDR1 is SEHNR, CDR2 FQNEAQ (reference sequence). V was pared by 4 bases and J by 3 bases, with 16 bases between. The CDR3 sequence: CASSSTVGPIYEQYF. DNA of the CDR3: TGTGCCAGCAGCTCGACCGTTGGGCCCATCTACGAGCAGTACTTC.

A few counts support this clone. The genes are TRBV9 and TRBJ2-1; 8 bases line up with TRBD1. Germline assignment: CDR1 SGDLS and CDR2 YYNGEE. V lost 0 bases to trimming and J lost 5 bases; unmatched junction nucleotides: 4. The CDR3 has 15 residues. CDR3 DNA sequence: TGTGCCAGCAGCGTAGATCGGGACAGGAACAATGAGCAGTTCTTC. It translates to CASSVDRDRNNEQFF.

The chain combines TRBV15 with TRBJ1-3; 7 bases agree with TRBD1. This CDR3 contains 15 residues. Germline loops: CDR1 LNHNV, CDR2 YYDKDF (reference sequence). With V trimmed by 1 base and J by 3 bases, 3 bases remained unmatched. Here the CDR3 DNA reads TGTGCCACCAGCAGAGCACAGGGGTTTGGAAACACCATATATTTT. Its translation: CATSRAQGFGNTIYF.

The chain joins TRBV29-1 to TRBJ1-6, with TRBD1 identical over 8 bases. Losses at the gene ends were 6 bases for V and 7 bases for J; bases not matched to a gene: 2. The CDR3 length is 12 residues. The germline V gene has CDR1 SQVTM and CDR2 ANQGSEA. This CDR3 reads CSVGQGNSPLHF. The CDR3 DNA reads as TGCAGCGTCGGACAGGGAAATTCACCCCTCCACTTT.

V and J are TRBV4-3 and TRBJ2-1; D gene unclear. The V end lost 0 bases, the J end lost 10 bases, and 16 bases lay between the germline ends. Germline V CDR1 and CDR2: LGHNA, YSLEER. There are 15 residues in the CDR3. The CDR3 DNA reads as TGCGCCAGCAGCCAAGACTTACCCGGTCTGGGCGAGCAGTTCTTC. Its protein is CASSQDLPGLGEQFF.

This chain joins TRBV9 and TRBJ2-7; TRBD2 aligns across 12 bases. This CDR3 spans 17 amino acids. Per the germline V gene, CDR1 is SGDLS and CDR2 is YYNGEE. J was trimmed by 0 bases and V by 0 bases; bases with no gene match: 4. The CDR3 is CASSVAGTSGLSYEQYF. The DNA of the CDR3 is TGTGCCAGCAGCGTAGCAGGGACTAGCGGGCTCTCCTACGAGCAGTACTTC.